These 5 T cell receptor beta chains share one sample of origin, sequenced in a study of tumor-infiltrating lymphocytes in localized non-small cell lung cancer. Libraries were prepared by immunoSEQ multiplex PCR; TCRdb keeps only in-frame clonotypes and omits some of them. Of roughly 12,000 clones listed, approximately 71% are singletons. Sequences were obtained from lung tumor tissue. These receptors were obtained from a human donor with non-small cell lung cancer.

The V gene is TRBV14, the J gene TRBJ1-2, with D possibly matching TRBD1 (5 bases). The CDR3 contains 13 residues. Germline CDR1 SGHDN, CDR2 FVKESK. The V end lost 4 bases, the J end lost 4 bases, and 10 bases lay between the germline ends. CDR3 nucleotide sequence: TGTGCCAGCAGCCCCCAGGGTAGCTATGGCTACACCTTC. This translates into CASSPQGSYGYTF.

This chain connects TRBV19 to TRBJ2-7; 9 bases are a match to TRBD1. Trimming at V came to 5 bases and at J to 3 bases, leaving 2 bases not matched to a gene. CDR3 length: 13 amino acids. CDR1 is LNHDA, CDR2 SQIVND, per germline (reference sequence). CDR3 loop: CASSRDRDYEQYF. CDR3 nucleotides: TGTGCCAGTAGTCGGGACAGGGACTACGAGCAGTACTTC.

CDR3 DNA: TGCGCCAGCACCTCAGGGGGAGGGGGTGCCAACGTCCTGACTTTC. It is translated as CASTSGGGGANVLTF. The chain couples TRBV5-1 to TRBJ2-6; D tentatively reads TRBD1 or TRBD2 (7 bases each). This CDR3 is built from 15 residues. V was cut by 6 bases and J by 7 bases, with 17 bases left in between. Germline CDR1 SGHRS, CDR2 YFSETQ.

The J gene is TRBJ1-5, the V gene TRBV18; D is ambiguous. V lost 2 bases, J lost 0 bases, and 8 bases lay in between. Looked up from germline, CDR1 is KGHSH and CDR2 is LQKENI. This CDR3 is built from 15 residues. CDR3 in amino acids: CASSPGSYSNQPQHF. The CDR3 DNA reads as TGTGCCAGCTCACCAGGCAGCTATAGCAATCAGCCCCAGCATTTT.

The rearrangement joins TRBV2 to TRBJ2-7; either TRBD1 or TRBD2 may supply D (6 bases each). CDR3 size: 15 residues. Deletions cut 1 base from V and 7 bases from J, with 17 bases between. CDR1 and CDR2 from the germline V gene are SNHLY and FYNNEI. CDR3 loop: CASSEVMGGAGEQYF. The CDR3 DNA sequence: TGTGCCAGCAGTGAAGTAATGGGGGGCGCGGGAGAGCAGTACTTC. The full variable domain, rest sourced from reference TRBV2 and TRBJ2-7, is EPEVTQTPSHQVTQMGQEVILRCVPISNHLYFYWYRQILGQKVEFLVSFYNNEISEKSEIFDDQFSVERPDGSNFTLKIRSTKLEDSAMYFCASSEVMGGAGEQYFGPGTRLTVT.